This TCR beta chain is from a study of human T cells and chemical hapten exposure. TCRdb reprocessed the RACE reads via MiXCR and lists one record per CDR3 protein. This sample has 100,000 to 150,000 distinct CDR3 sequences, with approximately 12% found just once. The CDR3 consists of 18 residues. The V gene end was trimmed by 0 bases and the J gene end by 0 bases; junction bases not matched to a gene: 9. Germline CDR1 SGHTA, CDR2 FQGNSA. This clonotype came up a few times. The time point denotes: pre-sensitization, week 0. Treatment here: therapeutic diphenylcyclopropenone sensitization with weekly scalp DPC.

The receptor comes from a woman aged 18-29 years with alopecia areata. Some clones in this sample may be carry-over from other donors' samples. Sample: whole blood, taken in connection with sensitization to the hapten diphenylcyclopropenone (DPC). The chain couples TRBV7-2 to TRBJ2-3; TRBD1 agrees at 7 bases. The CDR3 DNA reads TGTGCCAGCAGCTTAGCCCCTACAGGGGTACGTAGCACAGATACGCAGTATTTT. Its translation is CASSLAPTGVRSTDTQYF.